The T cell receptor beta chain described here comes from a study of CD8 T cells in Susac syndrome. From blood CD8+ and CD4+ T cells, TCR beta sequences were generated. Negative isolation yielded CD8+ and CD4+ T cells; FACS enriched TEMRA cells. A quantity of about 0.5 to 1 ug RNA underwent reverse transcription using random hexamers. Across 54 Vbeta and 13 Jbeta, immunoSEQ multiplex PCR amplified TCR beta CDR3. Each CDR3 protein is one row after TCRdb ran MiXCR on the immunoSEQ multiplex PCR reads. Of approximately 270,000 distinct CDR3 sequences in the sample, just over 90% are singletons; the top ten hold around 0.07%. The source of this sequence is a human donor with multiple sclerosis. Source material: CD4+ T cells from PBMCs.

CDR3 sequence reads: CASISTGFAGYTF. In DNA, the CDR3 is TGTGCCAGCATTTCAACAGGGTTCGCTGGCTACACCTTC. The rearrangement links TRBV6-5 to TRBJ1-2, with a weak D call TRBD1 (6 bases). Trimming left V 7 bases short and J 7 bases short, with 16 bases between. The CDR3 extends over 13 amino acids. CDR1 and CDR2 from the germline V gene are MNHEY and SVGAGI.